This is a list of T cell receptor beta chains from one sample in a study of blood T cells in healthy people across ages. MiXCR, applied by TCRdb to the 5' RACE reads, yields one record per CDR3 protein. The data hold some 920,000 distinct CDR3 sequences, with roughly half observed a single time. The specimen was blood. These receptors originate from a woman aged 55-69 years in good health. Each CDR3 is given with its conserved first and last residue. D genes are given only for firm matches. The listing skips clone size in some rows; elsewhere it reads once, few, many or a size class.

>.|.|TRBJ2-7|TRBV6-6
TGTGCCAGCAGAAGCGGGTGGGGCGAGCAGTACTTC
CASRSGWGEQYF
>.|TRBD1|TRBJ2-7|TRBV7-9
TGTGCCAGCAGCTTACGGACAGGGGAAGGTACCTACGAGCAGTACTTC
CASSLRTGEGTYEQYF
>few|.|TRBJ2-3|TRBV29-1
TGCAGCGTCCACCCATATGGGCTAGCGATGAGCACAGATACGCAGTATTTT
CSVHPYGLAMSTDTQYF
>few|.|TRBJ2-3|TRBV29-1
TGCAGCGTTGACACTAGACTGGAGACAGATACGCAGTATTTT
CSVDTRLETDTQYF
>.|TRBD2|TRBJ2-3|TRBV10-3
TGTGCCATCAGTGATGGGACTAGCGGGAGTGGTACAGATACGCAGTATTTT
CAISDGTSGSGTDTQYF
>few|TRBD1|TRBJ1-5|TRBV29-1
TGCAGCGTCAGCGGTGACAGGGGGTCGAATCAGCCCCAGCATTTT
CSVSGDRGSNQPQHF
>.|.|TRBJ1-2|TRBV4-1
TGCGCCAGCAGCCAAGTCCAGTCCGGGGGTAACTATGGCTACACCTTC
CASSQVQSGGNYGYTF
>once|TRBD2|TRBJ2-7|TRBV5-5
TGTGCCAGCAGCTTGGGCATATCACTGGCGGGAGCATTCGAGCAGTACTTC
CASSLGISLAGAFEQYF
>once|.|TRBJ2-3|TRBV4-1
TGCGCCAGCAGCCCTGAATTAACCCGGGACTCTAGCACAGATACGCAGTATTTT
CASSPELTRDSSTDTQYF
>.|TRBD2|TRBJ2-4|TRBV4-1
TGCGCCAGCAGCCAAGGACTAGCGGGTATAAGATCCAAAAACATTCAGTACTTC
CASSQGLAGIRSKNIQYF
>.|.|TRBJ2-7|TRBV12-3/TRBV12-4
TGTGCCAGCCCGCATCTGATCGCGGACTCCTACAATGAGCAGTACTTC
CASPHLIADSYNEQYF
>.|TRBD2|TRBJ2-1|TRBV7-9
TGTGCCAGCAGCTTATGGGCGGGAGGGCCGCGGAATGAGCAGTTCTTC
CASSLWAGGPRNEQFF
>few|.|TRBJ1-2|TRBV6-1
TGTGCCAGCAGTGAAGCCCTCTATGGCTACACCTTC
CASSEALYGYTF
>once|.|TRBJ1-2|TRBV7-9
TGTGCCAGCCCTGGGGGGGAAGGCTACACCTTC
CASPGGEGYTF